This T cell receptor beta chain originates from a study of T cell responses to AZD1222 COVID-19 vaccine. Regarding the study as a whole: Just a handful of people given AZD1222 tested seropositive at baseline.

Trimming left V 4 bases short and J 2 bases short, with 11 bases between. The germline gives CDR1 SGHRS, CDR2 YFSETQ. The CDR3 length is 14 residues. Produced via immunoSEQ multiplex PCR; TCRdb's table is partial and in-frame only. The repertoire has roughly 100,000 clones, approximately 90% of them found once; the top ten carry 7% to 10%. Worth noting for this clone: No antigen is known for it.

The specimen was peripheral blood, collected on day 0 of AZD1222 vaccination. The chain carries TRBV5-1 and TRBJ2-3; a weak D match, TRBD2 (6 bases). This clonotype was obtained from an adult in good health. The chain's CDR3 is CASSVTSDTDTQYF. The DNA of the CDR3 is TGCGCCAGCAGCGTGACTAGTGACACAGATACGCAGTATTTT. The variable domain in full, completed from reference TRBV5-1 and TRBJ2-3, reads KAGVTQTPRYLIKTRGQQVTLSCSPISGHRSVSWYQQTPGQGLQFLFEYFSETQRNKGNFPGRFSGRQFSNSRSEMNVSTLELGDSALYLCASSVTSDTDTQYFGPGTRLTVL.